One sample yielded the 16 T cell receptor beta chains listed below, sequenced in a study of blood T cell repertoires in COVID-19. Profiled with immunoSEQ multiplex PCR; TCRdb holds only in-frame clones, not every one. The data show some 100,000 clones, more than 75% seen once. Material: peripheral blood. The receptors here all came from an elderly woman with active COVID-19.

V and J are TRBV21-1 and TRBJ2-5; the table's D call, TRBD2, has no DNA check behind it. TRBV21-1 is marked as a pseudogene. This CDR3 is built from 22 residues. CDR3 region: CASSSPAGSTPRTSGGQETQYF. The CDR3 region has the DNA TGTGCCAGCAGCTCTCCGGCAGGGTCGACCCCCAGGACTAGCGGGGGCCAAGAGACCCAGTACTTC.

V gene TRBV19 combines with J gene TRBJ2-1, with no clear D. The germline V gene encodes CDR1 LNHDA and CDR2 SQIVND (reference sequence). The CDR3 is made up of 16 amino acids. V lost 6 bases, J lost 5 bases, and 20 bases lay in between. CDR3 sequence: CASRRDTTSMNNEQFF. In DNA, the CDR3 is TGTGCCAGTAGGAGAGACACGACCAGTATGAACAATGAGCAGTTCTTC.

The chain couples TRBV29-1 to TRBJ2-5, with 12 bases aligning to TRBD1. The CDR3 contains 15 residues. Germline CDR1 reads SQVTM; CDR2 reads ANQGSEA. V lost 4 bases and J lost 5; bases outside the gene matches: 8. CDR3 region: CSVGVGQGARETQYF. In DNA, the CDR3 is TGCAGCGTTGGGGTGGGACAGGGGGCTCGGGAGACCCAGTACTTC.

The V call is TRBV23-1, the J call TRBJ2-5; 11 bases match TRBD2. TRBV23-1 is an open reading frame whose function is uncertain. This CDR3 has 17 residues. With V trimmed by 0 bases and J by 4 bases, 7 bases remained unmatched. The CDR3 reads CASSQSLRLAGRETQYF. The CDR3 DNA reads TGCGCCAGCAGTCAATCTCTGAGACTAGCGGGACGAGAGACCCAGTACTTC.

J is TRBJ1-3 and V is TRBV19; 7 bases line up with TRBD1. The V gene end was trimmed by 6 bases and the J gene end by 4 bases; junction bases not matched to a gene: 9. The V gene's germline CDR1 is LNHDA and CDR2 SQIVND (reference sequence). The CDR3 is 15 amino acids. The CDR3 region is CASRPTDRDGNTIYF. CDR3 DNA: TGTGCCAGTAGACCCACCGACAGGGACGGAAACACCATATATTTT.

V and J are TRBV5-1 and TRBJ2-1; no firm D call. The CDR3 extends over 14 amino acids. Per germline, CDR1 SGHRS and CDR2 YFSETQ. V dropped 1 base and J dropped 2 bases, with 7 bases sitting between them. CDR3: CASSLISPYNEQFF. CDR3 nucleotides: TGCGCCAGCAGCTTGATCTCCCCCTACAATGAGCAGTTCTTC.

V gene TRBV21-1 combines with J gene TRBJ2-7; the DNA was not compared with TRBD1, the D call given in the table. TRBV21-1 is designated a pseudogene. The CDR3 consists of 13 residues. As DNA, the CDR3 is TGTGCCAGCAGCAACCACCAACAGGGGGAGCAGTACTTC. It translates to CASSNHQQGEQYF.

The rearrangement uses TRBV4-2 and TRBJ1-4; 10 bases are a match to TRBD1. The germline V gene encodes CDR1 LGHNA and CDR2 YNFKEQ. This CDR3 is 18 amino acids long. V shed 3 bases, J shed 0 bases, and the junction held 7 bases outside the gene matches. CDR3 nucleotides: TGTGCCAGCAGCCATGGGGACAGGGGACGAACAACTAATGAAAAACTGTTTTTT. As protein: CASSHGDRGRTTNEKLFF.

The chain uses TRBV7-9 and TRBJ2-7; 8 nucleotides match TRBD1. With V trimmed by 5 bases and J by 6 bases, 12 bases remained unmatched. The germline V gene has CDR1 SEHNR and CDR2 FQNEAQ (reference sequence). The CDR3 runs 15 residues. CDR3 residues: CASSHIGQGSPEQYF. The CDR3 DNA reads TGTGCCAGCAGCCATATAGGACAGGGTTCCCCCGAGCAGTACTTC.

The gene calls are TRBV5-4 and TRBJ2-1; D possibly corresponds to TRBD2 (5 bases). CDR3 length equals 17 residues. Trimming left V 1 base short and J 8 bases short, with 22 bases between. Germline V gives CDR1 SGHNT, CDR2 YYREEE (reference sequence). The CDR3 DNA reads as TGTGCCAGCAGCTTGAATGGGCGGACTTTTGCGACCGATGAGCAGTTCTTC. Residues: CASSLNGRTFATDEQFF.

As DNA, the CDR3 is TGCGCCAGCAGCTGGGGCCAGCGGGGGTCCTACGAGCAGTACTTC. Protein: CASSWGQRGSYEQYF. The rearrangement uses TRBV5-1 and TRBJ2-7, with 8 bases matching TRBD2. Trimming at V came to 3 bases and at J to 1 base, leaving 6 bases not matched to a gene. Germline CDR1 and CDR2: SGHRS and YFSETQ. The CDR3 runs 15 residues. Using reference TRBV5-1 and TRBJ2-7 for the parts outside the CDR3, the full variable domain is KAGVTQTPRYLIKTRGQQVTLSCSPISGHRSVSWYQQTPGQGLQFLFEYFSETQRNKGNFPGRFSGRQFSNSRSEMNVSTLELGDSALYLCASSWGQRGSYEQYFGPGTRLTVT.

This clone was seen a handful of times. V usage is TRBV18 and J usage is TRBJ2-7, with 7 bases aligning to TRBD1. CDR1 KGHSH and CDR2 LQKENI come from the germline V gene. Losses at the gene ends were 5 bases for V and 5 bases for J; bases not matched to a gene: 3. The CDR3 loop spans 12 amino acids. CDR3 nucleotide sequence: TGTGCCAGCTCAGTAACAGGGGACGAGCAGTACTTC. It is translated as CASSVTGDEQYF.

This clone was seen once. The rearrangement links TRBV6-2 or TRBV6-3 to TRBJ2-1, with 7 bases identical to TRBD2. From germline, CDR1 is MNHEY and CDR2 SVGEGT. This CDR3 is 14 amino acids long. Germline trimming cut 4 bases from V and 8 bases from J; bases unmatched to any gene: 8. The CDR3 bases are TGTGCCAGCAGTTCTGGCGGGAGTATCTATGAGCAGTTCTTC. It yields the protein CASSSGGSIYEQFF.

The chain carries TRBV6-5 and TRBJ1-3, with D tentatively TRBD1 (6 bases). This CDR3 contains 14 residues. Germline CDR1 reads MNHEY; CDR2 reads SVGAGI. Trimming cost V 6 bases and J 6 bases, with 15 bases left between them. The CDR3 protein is CASRRTAGENTIYF. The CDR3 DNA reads TGTGCCAGCAGAAGGACAGCCGGGGAAAACACCATATATTTT.

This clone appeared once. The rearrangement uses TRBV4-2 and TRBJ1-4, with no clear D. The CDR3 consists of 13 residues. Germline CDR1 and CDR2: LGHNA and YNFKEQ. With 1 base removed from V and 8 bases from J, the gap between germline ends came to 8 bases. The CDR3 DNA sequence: TGTGCCAGCAGCCAAGCCCCCCGGGAAAAACTGTTTTTT. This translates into CASSQAPREKLFF.

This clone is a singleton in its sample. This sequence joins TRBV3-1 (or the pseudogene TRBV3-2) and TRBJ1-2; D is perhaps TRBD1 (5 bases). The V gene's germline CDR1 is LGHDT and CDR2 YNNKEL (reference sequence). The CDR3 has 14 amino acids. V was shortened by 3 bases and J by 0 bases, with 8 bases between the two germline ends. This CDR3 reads CASSHPDTNYGYTF. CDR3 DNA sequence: TGTGCCAGCAGCCACCCGGACACTAACTATGGCTACACCTTC.